The clone carrying this T cell receptor (beta chain) has just a few counts. Its specificity is not known. Sorted T cells were CFSE-labeled and cultured 4 to 5 days with allogeneic regulatory or mature dendritic cells at 1:10. The data originate from a study of regulatory dendritic cells for organ transplantation. Across the study: On day 6, the dendritic cells were exposed to LPS.

Profiled with immunoSEQ multiplex PCR; TCRdb holds only in-frame clones, not every one. The repertoire holds about 12,000 clones, just under 80% seen once, with around 0.98% in the top ten. Study results and limitations: Memory CD8+ clonal expansion seemed more limited with regulatory than mature dendritic cells.

The sequencing input was naive CD8+ T cells from blood cultured with regulatory dendritic cells. Subset defined: CD45RA+ naive T cells. The receptor was derived from a human donor in good health.

CDR3 protein: CASTSGPGLNEKLFF. In nucleotides, the CDR3 is TGTGCCAGCACCTCAGGACCCGGACTAAATGAAAAACTGTTTTTT. The genes are TRBV5-4 and TRBJ1-4; D unresolved. Germline CDR1 is SGHNT and CDR2 is YYREEE (reference sequence). V lost 6 bases and J lost 5, with 17 bases in between. There are 15 residues in the CDR3.